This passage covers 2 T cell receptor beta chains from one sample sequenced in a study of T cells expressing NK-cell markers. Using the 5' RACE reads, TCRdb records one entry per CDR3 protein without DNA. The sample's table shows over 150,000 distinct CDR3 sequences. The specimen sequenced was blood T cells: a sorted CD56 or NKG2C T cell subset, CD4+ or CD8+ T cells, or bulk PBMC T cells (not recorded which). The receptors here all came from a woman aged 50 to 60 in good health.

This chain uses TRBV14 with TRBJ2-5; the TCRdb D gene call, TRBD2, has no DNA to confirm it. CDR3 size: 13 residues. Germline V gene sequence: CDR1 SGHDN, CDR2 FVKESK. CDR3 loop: CASSPGLKETQYF.

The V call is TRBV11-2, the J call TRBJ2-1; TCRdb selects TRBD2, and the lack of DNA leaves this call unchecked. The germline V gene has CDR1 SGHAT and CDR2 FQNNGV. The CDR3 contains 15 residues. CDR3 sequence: CASSLAGGPRNEQFF.